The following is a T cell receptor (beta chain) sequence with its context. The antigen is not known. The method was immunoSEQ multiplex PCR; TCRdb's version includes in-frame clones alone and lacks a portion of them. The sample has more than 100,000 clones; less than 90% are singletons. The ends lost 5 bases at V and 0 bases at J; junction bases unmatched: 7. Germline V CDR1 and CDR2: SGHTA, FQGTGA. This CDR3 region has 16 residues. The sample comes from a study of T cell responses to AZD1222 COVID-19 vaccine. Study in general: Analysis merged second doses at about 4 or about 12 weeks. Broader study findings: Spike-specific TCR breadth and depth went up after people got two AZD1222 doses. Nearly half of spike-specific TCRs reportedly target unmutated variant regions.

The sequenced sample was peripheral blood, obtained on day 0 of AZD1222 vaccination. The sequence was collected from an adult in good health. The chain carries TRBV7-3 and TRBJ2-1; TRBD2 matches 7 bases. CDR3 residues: CASSPRIAGSYNEQFF. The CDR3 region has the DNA TGTGCCAGCAGCCCCCGGATAGCGGGCTCCTACAATGAGCAGTTCTTC. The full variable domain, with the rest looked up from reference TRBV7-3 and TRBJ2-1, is GAGVSQTPSNKVTEKGKYVELRCDPISGHTALYWYRQSLGQGPEFLIYFQGTGAADDSGLPNDRFFAVRPEGSVSTLKIQRTERGDSAVYLCASSPRIAGSYNEQFFGPGTRLTVL.